The entry that follows covers one TCR beta chain sequence. Its antigen target is currently unknown. Base qualities are missing; no much larger clone stands one base away. Whole blood was collected in K2EDTA tubes by collaborating institutions according to the institutions' own protocols. For TCRbeta analysis, collaborators shipped samples in one of three forms: frozen whole blood, isolated PBMCs, or DNA extracted from either of those sample types. The junction shows trimming of 4 bases on V and 1 base on J, and the gene matches do not reach 3 bases of it. In the germline V gene, CDR1 corresponds to MNHEY and CDR2 to SVGAGI. Its CDR3 holds 15 amino acids, cysteine through phenylalanine. Only the CDR3 region is kept as DNA, spanning 45 bases read in frame from base 1. This entry belongs to a study of blood T cell repertoires in COVID-19 (dated by TCRdb to the early 2020s). Background on the whole study: The collaborator samples originated in the United States, Italy and Spain and spanned the acute and convalescent phases of COVID-19. The repertoires were released in a freely available public database intended as a resource for research on the immune response to SARS-CoV-2. The material from the prospective study consisted of cDNA or gDNA derived from T cells, B-cell-depleted T cells, or PBMCs. Where available, HLA class I and class II types were obtained from metadata supplied by the sample provider rather than from assay-based typing. Samples were obtained from the ongoing ImmuneRACE study (first 160 participants) and from over 1,000 subjects provided by 6 global collaborators. A de-identified subject ID, COVID-19 status, age in years and sex were almost always included in the sample metadata. The dataset comprised deeply sampled blood TCRbeta repertoires from subjects exposed to, actively infected with, or recovered from COVID-19. General study outcomes and caveats: The quantity of clinical and demographic metadata differed by source and by participant and was supplied without curation.

TCRbeta CDR3 regions were amplified from genomic DNA by means of the immunoSEQ Assay, a bias-controlled multiplex PCR. Per the source publication's procedure: The number of nucleated cells in each sample was estimated from the amplification of reference gene primers within the assay. Sequence reads were collapsed and filtered to measure the absolute abundance of every unique TCRbeta CDR3 rearrangement. For each sample, productive Simpson clonality was calculated by taking the square root of Simpson's diversity index across productive rearrangements. TCRdb limited this immuneACCESS table to in-frame rearrangements with V and J called. A share of clones is missing; checked studies link under half to unresolved V genes, and the rest is unexplained. That table gives V, J and clone size, and the DNA gave D and trimming. The table for this sample lists around 260,000 clones; nearly 90% of them were counted only once. More than 0.55% of the sample is taken by the ten largest.

The rearranged segments are TRBV6-5 and TRBJ2-1, and 8 junction bases match TRBD2. Sequencing used peripheral blood. This receptor was taken from a human donor in a cohort sampled during active COVID-19. The DNA sequence follows: TGTGCCAGCAGTTTCGGGGGGGTGTCCTACAATGAGCAGTTCTTC. It is translated as CASSFGGVSYNEQFF.